These 8 T cell receptor beta chains share one sample of origin, sequenced in a study of cytomegalovirus exposure and HLA in healthy donors. Method: immunoSEQ multiplex PCR; TCRdb's copy keeps in-frame clones and lacks some. The sample has more than 90,000 clones, approximately 90% seen once. The source material was PBMCs. The receptors originated from a man between 18 and 29 years old in good health and CMV-seropositive.

The V and J genes are TRBV7-2 and TRBJ2-7; 12 bases are a match to TRBD2. Trimming removed 5 bases from V and 0 bases from J; junction bases left unmatched: 2. The CDR3 has 15 residues. Germline CDR1 is SGHTA and CDR2 is FQGNSA. The CDR3: CASSPTSGGSYEQYF. DNA of the CDR3: TGTGCCAGCAGCCCGACTAGCGGGGGCTCCTACGAGCAGTACTTC.

The chain employs TRBV7-2 and TRBJ1-1; no definite D call. The CDR3 loop spans 13 amino acids. CDR1 SGHTA and CDR2 FQGNSA come from the germline V gene. V was shortened by 2 bases and J by 8 bases, with 12 bases between the two germline ends. The CDR3 region has the DNA TGTGCCAGCAGCTTAAGGAACGGAGGAGAAGCTTTCTTT. Amino acids: CASSLRNGGEAFF. Combining the CDR3 with reference TRBV7-2 and TRBJ1-1 gives the whole variable domain GAGVSQSPSNKVTEKGKDVELRCDPISGHTALYWYRQSLGQGLEFLIYFQGNSAPDKSGLPSDRFSAERTGGSVSTLTIQRTQQEDSAVYLCASSLRNGGEAFFGQGTRLTVV.

V usage is TRBV5-1 and J usage is TRBJ2-5, with 10 bases matching TRBD1. The length of the CDR3 is 14 residues. V was pared by 6 bases and J by 4 bases, with 6 bases of the junction left unmatched. CDR1 and CDR2 from the germline V gene are SGHRS and YFSETQ. CDR3 region: CASTPDRGLETQYF. CDR3 DNA sequence: TGCGCCAGCACCCCCGACAGGGGGCTAGAGACCCAGTACTTC.

The genes are TRBV5-1 and TRBJ2-5; weak D call: TRBD1 (6 bases). Germline V gene lookup returns CDR1 SGHRS and CDR2 YFSETQ. V was pared by 4 bases and J by 4 bases, with 14 bases between. The CDR3 is 14 amino acids. The DNA of the CDR3 is TGCGCCAGCAGCGCACAGGGAATTGGAGAGACCCAGTACTTC. It translates to CASSAQGIGETQYF.

The chain couples TRBV19 to TRBJ2-2; TRBD2 is a possible D gene (5 bases). V was pared by 3 bases and J by 7 bases, with 12 bases between. The CDR3 has 14 residues. Germline V lookup: CDR1 LNHDA, CDR2 SQIVND (reference sequence). In DNA form, the CDR3 reads TGTGCCAGTAGTATCTTCTATCGGGGCGGGGAGCTGTTTTTT. Amino acids: CASSIFYRGGELFF.

Note on this clone: One junction end does not reproduce the germline sequence, and a read error may be involved. The chain recombines TRBV10-3 with TRBJ2-1; 7 bases match TRBD1. The CDR3 is made up of 14 amino acids. CDR1 and CDR2 (germline): ENHRY, SYGVKD. CDR3 loop: CAIRRQGSSNEQFF. CDR3 nucleotide sequence: TGTGCCATCAGAAGACAGGGATCCTCCAATGAGCAGTTCTTC.

The chain is built from TRBV5-1 and TRBJ1-4; 9 positions agree with TRBD1. The CDR3 contains 14 residues. V shed 4 bases, J shed 8 bases, and the junction held 6 bases outside the gene matches. CDR1 and CDR2 from the germline V gene are SGHRS and YFSETQ. The CDR3 region has the DNA TGCGCCAGCAGCCGGGGACAGGGTAGCGAAAAACTGTTTTTT. Its protein is CASSRGQGSEKLFF.

J is TRBJ1-5 and V is TRBV10-3; 9 nucleotides align to TRBD1. V shed 6 bases, J shed 5 bases, and the junction held 2 bases outside the gene matches. Germline-derived CDR1 and CDR2 are ENHRY and SYGVKD. CDR3 size: 13 residues. CDR3 DNA: TGTGCCATCAGACAGGGGGCCGATCAGCCCCAGCATTTT. This codes for CAIRQGADQPQHF.